This T cell receptor beta chain was obtained from a study of somatic mutations in T cells in chronic GVHD (dated by TCRdb to 2020 to 2021). Worth noting for this clone: Its antigen target is currently unknown. Base qualities are missing; no much larger clone stands one base away.

V is pared back by 5 bases and J by 2 bases, with 15 bases lying between the germline termini. The germline V gene (reference sequence) supplies CDR1 SEHNR and CDR2 FQNEAQ. Reading from cysteine to phenylalanine, the CDR3 counts 15 amino acids. Only the CDR3 DNA is retained, 45 bases long and in frame from the first base. For sorting, staining was performed with anti-CD3, anti-CD4, anti-CD8 and a Vbeta20 antibody from the IOTest Beta Mark kit on a FACSAria III, and a purity above 99% was achieved. Mononuclear cells were isolated by Ficoll-Paque PLUS density gradient centrifugation from peripheral blood that had been collected in sodium heparin tubes. CD4+ Vbeta20+, CD4+ Vbeta20-, and CD8+ T cell fractions were FACS-sorted before TCRbeta deep sequencing. Genomic DNA was isolated and then used for TCRbeta deep sequencing. TCRbeta CDR3 sequencing and initial data processing were performed as a commercial service with the immunoSEQ assay. From the authors' description of their analysis: Reads were demultiplexed, adapter and primer sequences were removed, similar clones were merged by frequency-ratio clustering, and V, D, J genes were annotated with IMGT. What TCRdb holds here is the immuneACCESS table cut down to in-frame rearrangements. Part of the clones is not present; checked against another copy, under half of the missing clones reflect an unresolved V gene, and the others are unexplained. Clone size and the V and J calls come from that table; the DNA yielded D and trimming. The sample table holds about 14,000 clones, of which roughly three quarters were seen once. The biggest ten clones account for less than 40% of the sample.

The source material was Vbeta20-negative CD4+ T cells from blood. The cell subset or site tag for this specimen amounts to: CD4+ T cells sorted as TCR Vbeta20 negative by flow cytometry. This receptor was identified in a male patient in his 50s with chronic graft-versus-host disease. After a transplant, some T cells may be of graft donor origin. The chain uses TRBV7-9 and TRBJ2-5; TRBD1 is perhaps the D gene, given 6 matching bases. The DNA is as follows: TGTGCCAGCAGCGGTGGGGGCAAGAGGCAAGAGACCCAGTACTTC. Translated, it gives CASSGGGKRQETQYF.